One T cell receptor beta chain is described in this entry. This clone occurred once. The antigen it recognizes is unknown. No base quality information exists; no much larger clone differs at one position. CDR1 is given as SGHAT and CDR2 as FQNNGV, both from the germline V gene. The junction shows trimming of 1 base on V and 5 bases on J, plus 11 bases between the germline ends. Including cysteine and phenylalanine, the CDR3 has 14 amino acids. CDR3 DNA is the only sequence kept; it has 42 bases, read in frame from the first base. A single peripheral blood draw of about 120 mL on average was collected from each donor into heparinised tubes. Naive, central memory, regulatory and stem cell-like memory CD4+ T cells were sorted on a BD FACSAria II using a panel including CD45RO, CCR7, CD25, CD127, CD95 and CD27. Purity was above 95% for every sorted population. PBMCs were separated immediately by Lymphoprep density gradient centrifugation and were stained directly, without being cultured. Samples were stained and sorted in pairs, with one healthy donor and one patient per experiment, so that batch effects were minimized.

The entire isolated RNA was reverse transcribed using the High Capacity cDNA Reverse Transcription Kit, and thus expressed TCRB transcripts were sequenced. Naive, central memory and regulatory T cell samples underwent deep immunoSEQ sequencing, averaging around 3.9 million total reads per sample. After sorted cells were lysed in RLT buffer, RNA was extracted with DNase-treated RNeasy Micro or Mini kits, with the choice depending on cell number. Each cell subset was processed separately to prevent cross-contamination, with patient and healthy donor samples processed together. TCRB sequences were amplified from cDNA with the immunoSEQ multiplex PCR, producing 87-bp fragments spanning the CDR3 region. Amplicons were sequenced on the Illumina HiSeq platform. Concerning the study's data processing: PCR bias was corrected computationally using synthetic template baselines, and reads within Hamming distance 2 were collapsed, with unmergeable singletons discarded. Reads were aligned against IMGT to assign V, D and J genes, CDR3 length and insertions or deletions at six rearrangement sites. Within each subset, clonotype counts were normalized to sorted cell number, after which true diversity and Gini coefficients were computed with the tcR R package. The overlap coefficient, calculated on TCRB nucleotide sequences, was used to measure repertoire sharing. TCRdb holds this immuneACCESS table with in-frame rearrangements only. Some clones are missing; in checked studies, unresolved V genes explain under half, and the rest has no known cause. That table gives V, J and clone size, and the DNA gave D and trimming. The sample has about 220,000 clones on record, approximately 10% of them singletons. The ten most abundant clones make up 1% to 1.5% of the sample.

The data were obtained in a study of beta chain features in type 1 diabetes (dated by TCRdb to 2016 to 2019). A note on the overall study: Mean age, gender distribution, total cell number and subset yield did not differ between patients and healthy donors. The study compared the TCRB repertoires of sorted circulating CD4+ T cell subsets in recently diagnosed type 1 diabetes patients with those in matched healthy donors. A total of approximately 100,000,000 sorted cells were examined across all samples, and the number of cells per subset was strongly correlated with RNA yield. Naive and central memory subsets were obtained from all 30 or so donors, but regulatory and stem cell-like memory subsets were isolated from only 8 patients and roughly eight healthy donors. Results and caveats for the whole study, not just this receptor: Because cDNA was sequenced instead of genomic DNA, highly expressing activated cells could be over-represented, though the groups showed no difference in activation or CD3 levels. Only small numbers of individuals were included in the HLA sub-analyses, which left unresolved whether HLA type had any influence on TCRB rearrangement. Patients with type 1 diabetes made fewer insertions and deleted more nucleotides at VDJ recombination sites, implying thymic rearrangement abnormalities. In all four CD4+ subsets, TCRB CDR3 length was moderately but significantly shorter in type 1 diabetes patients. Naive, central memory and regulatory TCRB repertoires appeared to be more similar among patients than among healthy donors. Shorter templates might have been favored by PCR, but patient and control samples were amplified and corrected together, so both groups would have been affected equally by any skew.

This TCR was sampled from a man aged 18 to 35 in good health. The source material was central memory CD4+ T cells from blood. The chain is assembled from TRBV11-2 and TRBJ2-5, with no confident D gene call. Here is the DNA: TGTGCCAGCAGCTTAGGCTCCGGGTTGGAGACCCAGTACTTC. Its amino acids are CASSLGSGLETQYF.